Listed below are T cell receptor beta chains from one sample, sequenced in a study of blood T cell repertoires in COVID-19. Libraries were prepared by immunoSEQ multiplex PCR; TCRdb keeps only in-frame clonotypes and omits some of them. The sample lists under 450,000 clones; about nine tenths were seen once. Sequences were obtained from PBMCs or T cells enriched from blood (not recorded which). The receptors were sampled from a middle-aged woman who had been exposed to COVID-19. Both conserved end residues are part of each CDR3. The order of the fields is CDR3 protein, CDR3 DNA, D gene, clone size, CDR3 length, V gene, J gene. A D gene is named only where the DNA matches it firmly. The size entry is marked missing in some rows and otherwise reads once, few, many or a size class.

cdr3_aa: CASSKGGGQSQPQHF
cdr3_nt: TGTGCCAGCAGCAAGGGTGGCGGACAGAGTCAGCCCCAGCATTTT
d_call: .
clone_size: .
cdr3_length: 15
v_call: TRBV21-1
j_call: TRBJ1-5

cdr3_aa: CASRRERTGAYNEQFF
cdr3_nt: TGTGCCAGCAGACGAGAACGGACAGGGGCCTACAATGAGCAGTTCTTC
d_call: TRBD1
clone_size: .
cdr3_length: 16
v_call: TRBV5-8
j_call: TRBJ2-1

cdr3_aa: CASSYLPGTGDGYTF
cdr3_nt: TGTGCCAGCAGCTATTTACCCGGGACAGGGGATGGCTACACCTTC
d_call: TRBD1
clone_size: .
cdr3_length: 15
v_call: TRBV7-6
j_call: TRBJ1-2

cdr3_aa: CSVEKTSGRGYNEQFF
cdr3_nt: TGCAGCGTTGAAAAGACTAGCGGGAGGGGATACAATGAGCAGTTCTTC
d_call: TRBD2
clone_size: .
cdr3_length: 16
v_call: TRBV29-1
j_call: TRBJ2-1

cdr3_aa: CASSLTARGITEAFF
cdr3_nt: TGTGCCAGCAGCTTAACAGCCAGGGGGATCACTGAAGCTTTCTTT
d_call: TRBD1
clone_size: few
cdr3_length: 15
v_call: TRBV7-3
j_call: TRBJ1-1

cdr3_aa: CASSVRGLGEKLFF
cdr3_nt: TGTGCCAGTAGTGTGAGGGGGCTGGGTGAAAAACTGTTTTTT
d_call: TRBD1
clone_size: .
cdr3_length: 14
v_call: TRBV19
j_call: TRBJ1-4

cdr3_aa: CASSQDIGGANTEAFF
cdr3_nt: TGTGCCAGCAGCCAAGATATCGGCGGAGCGAACACTGAAGCTTTCTTT
d_call: .
clone_size: .
cdr3_length: 16
v_call: TRBV14
j_call: TRBJ1-1

cdr3_aa: CASSLSGRGTDTQYF
cdr3_nt: TGTGCCAGCAGCTTGTCCGGGCGGGGTACAGATACGCAGTATTTT
d_call: .
clone_size: .
cdr3_length: 15
v_call: TRBV7-9
j_call: TRBJ2-3

cdr3_aa: CASSFWSGRDEQYF
cdr3_nt: TGTGCCAGCAGCTTTTGGAGCGGGAGAGACGAGCAGTACTTC
d_call: TRBD2
clone_size: .
cdr3_length: 14
v_call: TRBV5-6
j_call: TRBJ2-7

cdr3_aa: CASSSTGGQETQYF
cdr3_nt: TGCGCCAGCAGCTCTACAGGGGGTCAAGAGACCCAGTACTTC
d_call: TRBD1
clone_size: .
cdr3_length: 14
v_call: TRBV5-1
j_call: TRBJ2-5